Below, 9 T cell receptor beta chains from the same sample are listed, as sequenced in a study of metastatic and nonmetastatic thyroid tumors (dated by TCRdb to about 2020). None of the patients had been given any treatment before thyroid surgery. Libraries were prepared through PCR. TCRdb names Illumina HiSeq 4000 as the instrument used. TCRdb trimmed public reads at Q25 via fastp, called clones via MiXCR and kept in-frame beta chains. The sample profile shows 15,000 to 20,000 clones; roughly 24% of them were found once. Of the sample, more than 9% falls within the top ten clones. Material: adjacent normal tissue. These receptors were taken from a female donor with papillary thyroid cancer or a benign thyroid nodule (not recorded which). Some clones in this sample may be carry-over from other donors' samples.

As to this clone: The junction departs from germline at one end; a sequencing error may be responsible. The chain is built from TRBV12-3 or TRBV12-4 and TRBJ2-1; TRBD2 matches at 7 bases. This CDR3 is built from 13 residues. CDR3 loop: CASSPGLNNEQLF. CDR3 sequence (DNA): TGTGCCAGCAGTCCGGGACTAAACAATGAGCAGTTATTC.

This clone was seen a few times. The CDR3 DNA reads as TGTGCCAGCAGCTTGGCCCTTTCCCCAAGCACAGATACGCAGTATTTT. Amino acid sequence: CASSLALSPSTDTQYF. The rearrangement uses TRBV5-6 and TRBJ2-3; no firm D call. CDR1 is SGHDT and CDR2 is YYEEEE in the germline V gene. Between the trimmed V and J ends, which lost 0 bases and 0 bases, there was a span of 11 bases. This CDR3 region has 16 residues.

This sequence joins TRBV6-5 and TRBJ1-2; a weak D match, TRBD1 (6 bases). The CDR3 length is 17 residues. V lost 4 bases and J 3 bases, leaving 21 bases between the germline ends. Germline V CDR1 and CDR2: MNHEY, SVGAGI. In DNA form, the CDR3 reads TGTGCCAGCAGTTCAAGAACTAGGGGGAAGGGGGACTATGGCTACACCTTC. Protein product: CASSSRTRGKGDYGYTF.

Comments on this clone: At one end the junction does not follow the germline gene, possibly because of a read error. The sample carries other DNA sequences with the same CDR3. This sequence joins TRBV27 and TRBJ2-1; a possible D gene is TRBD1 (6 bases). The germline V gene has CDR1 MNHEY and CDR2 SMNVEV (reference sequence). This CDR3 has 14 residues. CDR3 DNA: TGTGCTAGCAGTTTATTGGGGGCTTGGCATGAGCAGTTCTTC. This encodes CASSLLGAWHEQFF.

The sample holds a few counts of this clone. The DNA of the CDR3 is TGTGCCAGCAGTTTACCGGGGAACACTGAAGCTTTCTTT. Its protein is CASSLPGNTEAFF. The chain has TRBV27 and TRBJ1-1; D is unresolved. The CDR3 sequence is 13 residues long. Per the germline V gene, CDR1 is MNHEY and CDR2 is SMNVEV (reference sequence). V was trimmed by 2 bases and J by 1 base, leaving 5 bases between them.

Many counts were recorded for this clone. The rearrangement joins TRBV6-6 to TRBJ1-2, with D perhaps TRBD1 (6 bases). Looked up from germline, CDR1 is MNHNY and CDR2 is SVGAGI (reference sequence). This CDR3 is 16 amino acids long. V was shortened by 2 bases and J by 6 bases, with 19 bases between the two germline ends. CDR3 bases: TGTGCCAGCAGTTACACCTCACAGGGAGGGGTGGATGGCTACACCTTC. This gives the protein CASSYTSQGGVDGYTF.

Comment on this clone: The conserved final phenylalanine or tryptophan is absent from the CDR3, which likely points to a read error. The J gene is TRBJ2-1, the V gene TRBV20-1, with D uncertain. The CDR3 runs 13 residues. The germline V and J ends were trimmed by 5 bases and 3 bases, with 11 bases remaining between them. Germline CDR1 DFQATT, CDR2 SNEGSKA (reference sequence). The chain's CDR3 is CSAEDPIYNEQFL. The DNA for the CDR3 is TGCAGTGCTGAAGACCCAATCTACAATGAGCAGTTCTTA.

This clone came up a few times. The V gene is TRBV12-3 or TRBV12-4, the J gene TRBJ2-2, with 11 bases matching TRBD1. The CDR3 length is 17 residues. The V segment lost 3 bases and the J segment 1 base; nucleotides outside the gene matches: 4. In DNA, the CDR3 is TGTGCCAGCAGTTTCCCGGGACAGGGGGTGAACACCGGGGAGCTGTTTTTT. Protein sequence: CASSFPGQGVNTGELFF.

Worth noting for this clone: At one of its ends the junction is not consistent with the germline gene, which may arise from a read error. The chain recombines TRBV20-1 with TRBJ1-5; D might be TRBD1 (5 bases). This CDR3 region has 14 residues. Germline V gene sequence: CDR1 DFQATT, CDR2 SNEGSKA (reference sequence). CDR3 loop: CSAGDLWSTQPQHF. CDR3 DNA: TGCAGTGCTGGGGACTTATGGAGCACTCAGCCCCAGCATTTT.